These T cell receptor beta chains were read from a single sample in a study of cytomegalovirus exposure and HLA in healthy donors. Only in-frame clones appear in the TCRdb table, and some are missing; sequencing was by immunoSEQ multiplex PCR. The sample lists some 100,000 clones; 70% to 85% were seen once. Sequencing input: PBMCs. These receptors all come from a young woman in good health and CMV-seronegative. Both conserved end residues are trimmed from each CDR3. The D gene is left open where the match is weak.

cdr3_aa,d_call,j_call,v_call
ASSLNSRGEETQY,TRBD2,TRBJ2-5,TRBV7-8
ASSQYTGDSNQPQH,TRBD1,TRBJ1-5,TRBV4-1
ASSPGLDGDEQY,TRBD2,TRBJ2-7,TRBV18
ASSHDRVRLHEQY,TRBD1,TRBJ2-7,TRBV2
ASSLGDSFHGYT,-,TRBJ1-2,TRBV13
ASVGSGMNTEAF,-,TRBJ1-1,TRBV6-4
ASMGAIGTEAF,-,TRBJ1-1,TRBV25-1
ASRPGTTNTEAF,-,TRBJ1-1,TRBV6-1
ASRTTPTGHYEQY,-,TRBJ2-7,TRBV6-6
ASSPARGVNTEAF,-,TRBJ1-1,TRBV5-1
ASSHQGQGGYGYT,TRBD1,TRBJ1-2,TRBV4-1
ASRPAGTRSTDTQY,TRBD2,TRBJ2-3,TRBV7-2
ASSEGRIEGYT,-,TRBJ1-2,TRBV28
ASSQGGQGRINEQF,TRBD1,TRBJ2-1,TRBV4-3
ASSGTGDSPLH,TRBD1,TRBJ1-6,TRBV9
ASSVDLGGGPQH,-,TRBJ1-5,TRBV9
ASSLMTSGRFGVYNEQF,TRBD2,TRBJ2-1,TRBV7-2
ASTSQAFGYT,-,TRBJ1-2,TRBV5-8
ASSFRSASANTGELF,-,TRBJ2-2,TRBV5-1
AWMGQPNYGYT,TRBD1,TRBJ1-2,TRBV30
ASSLGLAPDTQY,TRBD2,TRBJ2-3,TRBV7-2
ASSPMVALSSYNEQF,-,TRBJ2-1,TRBV4-3
ASSRRTGNSYGYT,TRBD1,TRBJ1-2,TRBV4-1